Reported below is one TCR beta chain. The data were obtained in a study of a mutant IDH1 vaccine in newly diagnosed glioma. At the level of the study: The treated group averaged approximately 42 years old and was about 60% male, about 40% female.

The time point here: baseline, week 1 (first vaccination visit). The treatment here: pre-vaccination baseline after standard-of-care therapy. The method was immunoSEQ multiplex PCR; TCRdb's version includes in-frame clones alone and lacks a portion of them. The sample consists of over 75,000 clones, approximately 90% of them appearing once. The sequence was collected from a woman between 50 and 59 years old with glioma. This specimen was PBMCs, taken from a glioma patient treated with radiotherapy, temozolomide or both.

The CDR3 sequence is CSGDNSYEQYF. DNA of the CDR3: TGCAGCGGGGACAACTCCTACGAGCAGTACTTC. V and J are TRBV29-1 and TRBJ2-7, with D perhaps TRBD1 (6 bases). V shed 7 bases and J shed 0 bases, with 7 bases lying between them. The CDR3 contains 11 residues. Germline V gene lookup returns CDR1 SQVTM and CDR2 ANQGSEA.